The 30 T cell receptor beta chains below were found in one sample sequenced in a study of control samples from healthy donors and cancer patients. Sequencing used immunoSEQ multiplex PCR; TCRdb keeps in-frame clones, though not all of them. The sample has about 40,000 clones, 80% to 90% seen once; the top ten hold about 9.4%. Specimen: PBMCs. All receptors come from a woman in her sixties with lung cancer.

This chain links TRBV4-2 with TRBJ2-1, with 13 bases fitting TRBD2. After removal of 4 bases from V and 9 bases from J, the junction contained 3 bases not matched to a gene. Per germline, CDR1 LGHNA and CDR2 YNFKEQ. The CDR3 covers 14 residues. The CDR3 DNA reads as TGTGCCAGCAGCCCGGGACTAGCGGGATTTGAGCAGTTCTTC. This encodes CASSPGLAGFEQFF.

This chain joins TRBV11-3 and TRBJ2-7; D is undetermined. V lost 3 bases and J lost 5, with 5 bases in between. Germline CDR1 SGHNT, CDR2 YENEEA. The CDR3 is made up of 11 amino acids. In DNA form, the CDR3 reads TGTGCCAGCAGCTTTGGTGACGAGCAGTACTTC. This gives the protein CASSFGDEQYF.

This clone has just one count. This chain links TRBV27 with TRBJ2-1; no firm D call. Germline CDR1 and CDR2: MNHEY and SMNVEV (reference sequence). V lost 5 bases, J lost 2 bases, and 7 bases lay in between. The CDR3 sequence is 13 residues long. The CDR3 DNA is TGTGCCAGCAGTCTGAAACCCTACAATGAGCAGTTCTTC. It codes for CASSLKPYNEQFF.

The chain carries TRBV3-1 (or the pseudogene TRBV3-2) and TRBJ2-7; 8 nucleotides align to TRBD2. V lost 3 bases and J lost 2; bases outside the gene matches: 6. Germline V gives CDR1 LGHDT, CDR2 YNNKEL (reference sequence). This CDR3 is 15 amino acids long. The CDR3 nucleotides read TGTGCCAGCAGCCAGGGGACTAGGGACCCCTACGAGCAGTACTTC. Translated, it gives CASSQGTRDPYEQYF.

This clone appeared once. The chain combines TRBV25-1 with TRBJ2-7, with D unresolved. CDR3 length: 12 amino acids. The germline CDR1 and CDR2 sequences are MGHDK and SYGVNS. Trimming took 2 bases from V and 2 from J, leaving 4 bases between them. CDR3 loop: CASSEGTYEQYF. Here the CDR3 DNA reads TGTGCCAGCAGTGAAGGGACCTACGAGCAGTACTTC.

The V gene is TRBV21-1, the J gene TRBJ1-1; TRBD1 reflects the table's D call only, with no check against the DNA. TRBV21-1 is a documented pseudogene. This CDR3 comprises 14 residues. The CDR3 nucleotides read TGTGCCAGCAGCCCGCGGGACAGGAACACTGAAGCTTTCTTT. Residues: CASSPRDRNTEAFF.

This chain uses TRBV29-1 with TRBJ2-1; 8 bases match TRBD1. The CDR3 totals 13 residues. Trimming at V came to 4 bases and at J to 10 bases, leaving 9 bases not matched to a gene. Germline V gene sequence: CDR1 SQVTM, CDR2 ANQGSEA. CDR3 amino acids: CSVVETGVWEQFF. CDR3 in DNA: TGCAGCGTTGTAGAGACAGGGGTATGGGAGCAGTTCTTC.

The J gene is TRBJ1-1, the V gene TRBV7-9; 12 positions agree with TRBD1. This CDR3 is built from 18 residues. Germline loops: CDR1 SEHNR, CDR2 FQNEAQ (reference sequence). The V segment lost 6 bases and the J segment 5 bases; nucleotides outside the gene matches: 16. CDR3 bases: TGTGCCAGCAGTCACTACAGGGACAGGGGGCTAGGTAGGACTGAAGCTTTCTTT. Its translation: CASSHYRDRGLGRTEAFF.

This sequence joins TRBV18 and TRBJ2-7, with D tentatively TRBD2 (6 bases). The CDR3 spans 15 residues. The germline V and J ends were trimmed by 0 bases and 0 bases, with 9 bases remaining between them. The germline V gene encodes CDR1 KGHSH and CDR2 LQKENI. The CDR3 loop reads CASSPPGLSSYEQYF. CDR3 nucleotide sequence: TGTGCCAGCTCACCACCGGGACTCTCCTCCTACGAGCAGTACTTC.

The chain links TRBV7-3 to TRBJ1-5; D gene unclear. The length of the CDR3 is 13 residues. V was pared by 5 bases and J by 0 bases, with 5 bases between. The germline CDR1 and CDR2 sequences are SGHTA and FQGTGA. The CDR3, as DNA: TGTGCCAGCAGCCAGTTTAGCAATCAGCCCCAGCATTTT. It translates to CASSQFSNQPQHF.

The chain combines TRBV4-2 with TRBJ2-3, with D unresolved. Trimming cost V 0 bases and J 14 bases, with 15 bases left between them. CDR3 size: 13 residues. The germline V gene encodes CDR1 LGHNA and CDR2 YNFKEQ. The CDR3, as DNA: TGTGCCAGCAGCCAAGATGAAATAGAAATTCGGTATTTT. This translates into CASSQDEIEIRYF.

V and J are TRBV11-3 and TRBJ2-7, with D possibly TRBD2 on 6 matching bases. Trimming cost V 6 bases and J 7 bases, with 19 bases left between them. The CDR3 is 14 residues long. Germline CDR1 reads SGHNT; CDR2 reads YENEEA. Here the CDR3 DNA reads TGTGCCAGCAGTACCCCTGATCGGGAGCGGGAGCAGTACTTC. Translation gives CASSTPDREREQYF.

The CDR3 here is CASSIVDGNTIYF. The CDR3, as DNA: TGTGCCAGTAGTATCGTCGACGGAAACACCATATATTTT. The chain is built from TRBV19 and TRBJ1-3, with no clear D. This CDR3 region has 13 residues. Trimming stripped 3 bases from V and 4 bases from J, with 7 bases between. CDR1 and CDR2 (germline): LNHDA, SQIVND (reference sequence).

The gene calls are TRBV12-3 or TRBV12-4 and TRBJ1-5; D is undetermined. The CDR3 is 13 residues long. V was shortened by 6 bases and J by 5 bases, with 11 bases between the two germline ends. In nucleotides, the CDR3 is TGTGCCAGCAGCCTAGGCCTCTATCAGCCCCAGCATTTT. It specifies CASSLGLYQPQHF.

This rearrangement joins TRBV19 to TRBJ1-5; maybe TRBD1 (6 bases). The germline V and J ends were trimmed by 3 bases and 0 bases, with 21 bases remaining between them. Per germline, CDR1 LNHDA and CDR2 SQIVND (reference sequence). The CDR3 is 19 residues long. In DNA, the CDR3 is TGTGCCAGTAGTATCCAGGCGGCAGGGGCCCTAACTAGCAATCAGCCCCAGCATTTT. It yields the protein CASSIQAAGALTSNQPQHF.

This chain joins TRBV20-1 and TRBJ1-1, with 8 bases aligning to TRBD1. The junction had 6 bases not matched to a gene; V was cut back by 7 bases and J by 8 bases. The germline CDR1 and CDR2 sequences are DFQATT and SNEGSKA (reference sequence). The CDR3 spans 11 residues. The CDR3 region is CSGRGTGEAFF. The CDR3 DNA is TGCAGTGGCCGTGGGACAGGAGAAGCTTTCTTT.

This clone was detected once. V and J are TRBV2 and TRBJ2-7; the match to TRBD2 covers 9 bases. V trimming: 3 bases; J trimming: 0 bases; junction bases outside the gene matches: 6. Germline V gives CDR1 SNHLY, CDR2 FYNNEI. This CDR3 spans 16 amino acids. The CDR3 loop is CASSDPPSGASYEQYF. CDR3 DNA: TGTGCCAGCAGTGACCCCCCTAGCGGGGCCTCCTACGAGCAGTACTTC.

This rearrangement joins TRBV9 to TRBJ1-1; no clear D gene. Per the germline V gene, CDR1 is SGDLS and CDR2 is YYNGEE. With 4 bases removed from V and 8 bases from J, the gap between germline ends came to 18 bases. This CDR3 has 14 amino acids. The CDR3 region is CASSPRGGSAEAFF. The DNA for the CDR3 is TGTGCCAGCAGCCCTAGAGGTGGTAGCGCCGAAGCTTTCTTT.

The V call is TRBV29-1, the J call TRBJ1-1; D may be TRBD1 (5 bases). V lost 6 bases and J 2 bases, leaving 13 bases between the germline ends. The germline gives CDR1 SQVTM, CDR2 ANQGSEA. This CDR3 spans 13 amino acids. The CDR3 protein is CSVRLTGNTEAFF. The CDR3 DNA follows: TGCAGCGTGCGACTCACAGGTAACACTGAAGCTTTCTTT. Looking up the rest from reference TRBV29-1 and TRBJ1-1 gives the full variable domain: SAVISQKPSRDICQRGTSLTIQCQVDSQVTMMFWYRQQPGQSLTLIATANQGSEATYESGFVIDKFPISRPNLTFSTLTVSNMSPEDSSIYLCSVRLTGNTEAFFGQGTRLTVV.

CDR3 region: CAWGWRGNTIYF. The CDR3 bases are TGTGCCTGGGGGTGGCGGGGAAACACCATATATTTT. This chain links TRBV30 with TRBJ1-3; D is unclear. Trimming cost V 5 bases and J 4 bases, with 9 bases left between them. The CDR3 loop spans 12 amino acids. CDR1 is GTSNPN, CDR2 SVGIG, per germline (reference sequence).

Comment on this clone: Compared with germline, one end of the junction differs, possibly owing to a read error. In DNA form, the CDR3 reads TGCGCCAGCAGTTTGGGACAGGGGATCGTTGAAGCTTTCTTT. Translation gives CASSLGQGIVEAFF. The rearrangement joins TRBV5-1 to TRBJ1-1, with TRBD1 matching over 10 bases. Germline CDR1 reads SGHRS; CDR2 reads YFSETQ. This CDR3 contains 14 residues. Full variable domain (rest looked up from reference TRBV5-1 and TRBJ1-1): KAGVTQTPRYLIKTRGQQVTLSCSPISGHRSVSWYQQTPGQGLQFLFEYFSETQRNKGNFPGRFSGRQFSNSRSEMNVSTLELGDSALYLCASSLGQGIVEAFFGQGTRLTVV.

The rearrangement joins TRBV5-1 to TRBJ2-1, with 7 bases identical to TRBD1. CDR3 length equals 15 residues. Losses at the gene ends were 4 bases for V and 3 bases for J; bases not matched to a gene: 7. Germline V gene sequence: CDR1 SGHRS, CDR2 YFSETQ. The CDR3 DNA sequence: TGCGCCAGCAGCGTGGGGACAGCGAGCTACAATGAGCAGTTCTTC. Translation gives CASSVGTASYNEQFF. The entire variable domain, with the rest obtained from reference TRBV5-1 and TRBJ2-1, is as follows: KAGVTQTPRYLIKTRGQQVTLSCSPISGHRSVSWYQQTPGQGLQFLFEYFSETQRNKGNFPGRFSGRQFSNSRSEMNVSTLELGDSALYLCASSVGTASYNEQFFGPGTRLTVL.

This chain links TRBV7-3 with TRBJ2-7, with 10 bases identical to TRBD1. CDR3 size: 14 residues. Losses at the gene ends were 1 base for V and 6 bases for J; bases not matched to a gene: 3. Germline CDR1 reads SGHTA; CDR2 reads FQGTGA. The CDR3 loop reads CASSLSGTGAEQYF. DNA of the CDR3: TGTGCCAGCAGCTTAAGCGGGACAGGGGCCGAGCAGTACTTC. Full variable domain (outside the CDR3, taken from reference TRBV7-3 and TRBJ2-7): GAGVSQTPSNKVTEKGKYVELRCDPISGHTALYWYRQSLGQGPEFLIYFQGTGAADDSGLPNDRFFAVRPEGSVSTLKIQRTERGDSAVYLCASSLSGTGAEQYFGPGTRLTVT.

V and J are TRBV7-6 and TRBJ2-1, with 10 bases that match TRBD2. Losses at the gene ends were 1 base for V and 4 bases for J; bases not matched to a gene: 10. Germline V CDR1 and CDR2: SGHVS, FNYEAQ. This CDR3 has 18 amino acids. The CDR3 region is CASSLGMASGSRYNEQFF. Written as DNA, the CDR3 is TGTGCCAGCAGCTTAGGAATGGCTAGCGGGAGCCGGTACAATGAGCAGTTCTTC.

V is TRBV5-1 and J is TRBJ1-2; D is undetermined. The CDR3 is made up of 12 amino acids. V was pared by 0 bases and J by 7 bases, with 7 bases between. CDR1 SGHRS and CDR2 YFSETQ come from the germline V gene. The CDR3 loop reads CASSLDTVGYTF. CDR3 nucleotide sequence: TGCGCCAGCAGCTTGGATACGGTTGGCTACACCTTC.

In nucleotides, the CDR3 is TGTGCCAGCAGCCCGCGGACAGGGGTGGGCACTGAAGCTTTCTTT. Translating gives CASSPRTGVGTEAFF. This rearrangement joins TRBV5-4 to TRBJ1-1; 9 bases map to TRBD1. This CDR3 contains 15 residues. Germline V lookup: CDR1 SGHNT, CDR2 YYREEE (reference sequence). The V segment lost 4 bases and the J segment 4 bases; nucleotides outside the gene matches: 8.

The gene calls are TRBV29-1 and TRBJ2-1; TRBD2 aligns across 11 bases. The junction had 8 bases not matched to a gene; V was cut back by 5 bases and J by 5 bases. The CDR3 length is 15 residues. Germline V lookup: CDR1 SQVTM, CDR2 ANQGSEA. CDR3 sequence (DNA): TGCAGCGTTATGAGACTAGCGGGGCTCAACAATGAGCAGTTCTTC. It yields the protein CSVMRLAGLNNEQFF.

The CDR3 DNA is TGTGCCTGGAGTTGGTCCGATTATGGCTACACCTTC. Translation gives CAWSWSDYGYTF. The V call is TRBV30, the J call TRBJ1-2; D unclear. Germline assignment: CDR1 GTSNPN and CDR2 SVGIG (reference sequence). The CDR3 consists of 12 residues. The germline V and J ends were trimmed by 2 bases and 5 bases, with 9 bases remaining between them.

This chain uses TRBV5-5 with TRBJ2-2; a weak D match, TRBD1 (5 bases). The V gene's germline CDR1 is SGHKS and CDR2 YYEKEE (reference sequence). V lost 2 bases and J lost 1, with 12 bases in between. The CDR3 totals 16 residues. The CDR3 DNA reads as TGTGCCAGCAGCTTAGGGGCTAGGGTGAACACCGGGGAGCTGTTTTTT. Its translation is CASSLGARVNTGELFF.

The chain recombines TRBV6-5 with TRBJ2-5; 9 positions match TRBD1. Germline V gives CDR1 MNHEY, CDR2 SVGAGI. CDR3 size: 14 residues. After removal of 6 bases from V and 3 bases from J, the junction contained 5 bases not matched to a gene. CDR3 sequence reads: CASSQGQGKETQYF. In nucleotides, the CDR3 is TGTGCCAGCAGCCAGGGACAGGGAAAAGAGACCCAGTACTTC.